One sample yielded the 30 T cell receptor beta chains listed below, sequenced in a study of T cells after yellow fever vaccination. A single record per CDR3 protein comes from TCRdb applying MiXCR to the 5' RACE reads. The sample holds about 510,000 distinct CDR3 sequences, around a fifth seen once. The specimen was PBMCs, collected roughly 23 days after the first yellow fever vaccination. Receptor source: a man younger than 35 who received the YFV17D yellow fever vaccine.

The sample holds a few counts of this clonotype. This chain joins TRBV7-9 and TRBJ2-2; D is ambiguous. Germline V CDR1 and CDR2: SEHNR, FQNEAQ (reference sequence). The CDR3 contains 12 residues. Trimming took 7 bases from V and 6 from J, leaving 9 bases between them. CDR3 coding DNA: TGTGCCAGCAAGGGCCGAGCCGGGGAGCTGTTTTTT. Translated: CASKGRAGELFF.

The chain has TRBV7-2 and TRBJ2-7; D gene unclear. CDR1 is SGHTA, CDR2 FQGNSA, per germline. CDR3 length equals 13 residues. V was trimmed by 3 bases and J by 3 bases, leaving 9 bases between them. DNA of the CDR3: TGTGCCAGCAGCTTGTGGTCTCGCTACGAGCAGTACTTC. Protein: CASSLWSRYEQYF.

Concerning this clonotype itself: Germline and junction disagree at one end, which may indicate a read error. The rearrangement links TRBV20-1 to TRBJ2-3, with D possibly being TRBD1 (6 bases). The CDR3 sequence is 9 residues long. From germline, CDR1 is DFQATT and CDR2 SNEGSKA (reference sequence). The CDR3 DNA reads as TGCAGTGCGCACCACAGGGAGAATTTT. It encodes CSAHHRENF.

The chain has TRBV2 and TRBJ2-1; 10 nucleotides match TRBD2. V was pared by 5 bases and J by 7 bases, with 8 bases of the junction left unmatched. CDR3 size: 15 residues. The germline V gene has CDR1 SNHLY and CDR2 FYNNEI. The CDR3 sequence is CASSPERGGLNEQFF. The CDR3 bases are TGTGCCAGCAGTCCAGAGCGGGGGGGATTAAATGAGCAGTTCTTC.

A few counts support this clonotype. The rearrangement uses TRBV20-1 and TRBJ2-7; 13 positions agree with TRBD2. The CDR3 extends over 14 amino acids. Losses at the gene ends were 3 bases for V and 1 base for J; bases not matched to a gene: 0. Germline lookup yields CDR1 DFQATT and CDR2 SNEGSKA (reference sequence). CDR3 protein: CSARTSGGSYEQYF. The CDR3 coding sequence is TGCAGTGCTAGGACTAGCGGGGGGTCCTACGAGCAGTACTTC.

V is TRBV28 and J is TRBJ1-1; no clear D. This CDR3 is 15 amino acids long. V lost 6 bases to trimming and J lost 2 bases, with 16 bases between them. Germline V gene data show CDR1 as MDHEN and CDR2 as SYDVKM. Written as DNA, the CDR3 is TGTGCCAGCAGCCTCGCAGGTTCACCTAACACTGAAGCTTTCTTT. It encodes CASSLAGSPNTEAFF.

This clonotype was recorded a few times. The V and J genes are TRBV28 and TRBJ1-4, with TRBD1 identical over 9 bases. The trim removed 7 bases at V and 8 bases at J, leaving 8 bases unmatched. The V gene's germline CDR1 is MDHEN and CDR2 SYDVKM. CDR3 size: 14 residues. CDR3 bases: TGTGCCAGCACCCTGGGACAGGGCCCCGAAAAACTGTTTTTT. It translates to CASTLGQGPEKLFF.

The chain uses TRBV3-1 and TRBJ2-1; D is undetermined. V was trimmed by 0 bases and J by 2 bases, leaving 11 bases between them. CDR1 is LGHDT, CDR2 YNNKEL, per germline (reference sequence). The CDR3 consists of 16 residues. The CDR3 bases are TGTGCCAGCAGCCAAGATTCGGTCCAACCCTACAATGAGCAGTTCTTC. Its protein product is CASSQDSVQPYNEQFF.

This clonotype showed up just a few times. This rearrangement joins TRBV28 to TRBJ2-3; weak D call: TRBD1 (5 bases). Germline CDR1 reads MDHEN; CDR2 reads SYDVKM. The CDR3 is 13 amino acids. Trimming shortened V by 6 bases and J by 1 base, and 8 bases separated the two germline ends. CDR3 in amino acids: CASRAQGTDTQYF. As DNA, the CDR3 is TGTGCCAGCAGGGCACAGGGCACAGATACGCAGTATTTT.

This rearrangement joins TRBV13 to TRBJ2-3; 8 bases align to TRBD2. V gave up 0 bases and J gave up 8 bases; unmatched junction bases: 10. Germline V CDR1 and CDR2: PRHDT, FYEKMQ (reference sequence). The CDR3 length is 16 residues. The CDR3 protein is CASSLGDFSTSGTQYF. CDR3 DNA: TGTGCCAGCAGCTTAGGTGATTTTTCCACTAGCGGTACGCAGTATTTT.

This clonotype was counted ten times or more. The CDR3 protein is CASSKITGGSYNEQFF. The CDR3 DNA is TGTGCCAGCAGCAAAATAACAGGGGGGAGCTACAATGAGCAGTTCTTC. The genes are TRBV6-2 or TRBV6-3 and TRBJ2-1; 8 bases line up with TRBD1. V shed 6 bases and J 3 bases; nucleotides not matched to a gene: 10. Germline V gene lookup returns CDR1 MNHEY and CDR2 SVGEGT. The CDR3 is made up of 16 amino acids.

V gene TRBV7-2 combines with J gene TRBJ2-3; 10 bases line up with TRBD2. CDR3 length equals 14 residues. CDR1 and CDR2 (germline): SGHTA, FQGNSA. V lost 3 bases and J lost 6; bases outside the gene matches: 3. CDR3 DNA sequence: TGTGCCAGCAGCTTTGAGACTAGCGGGGATACGCAGTATTTT. It encodes CASSFETSGDTQYF.

This clonotype appeared a few times. V usage is TRBV28 and J usage is TRBJ2-7; D possibly matches TRBD1 or TRBD2 (5 bases each). This CDR3 spans 13 amino acids. The germline V gene encodes CDR1 MDHEN and CDR2 SYDVKM. V gave up 8 bases and J gave up 4 bases, with 15 bases separating them. The CDR3 here is CASGHGAAYEQYV. In DNA form, the CDR3 reads TGTGCCAGCGGCCACGGGGCAGCTTACGAGCAGTACGTC.

This clonotype was observed a few times. The genes are TRBV7-2 and TRBJ2-5, with a weak D call TRBD1 (5 bases). The germline CDR1 and CDR2 sequences are SGHTA and FQGNSA. Trimming took 8 bases from V and 5 from J, leaving 15 bases between them. CDR3 length equals 13 residues. The CDR3 DNA follows: TGTGCCAGCGTGTGGGGCGCTGGGGAGACCCAGTACTTC. Translating gives CASVWGAGETQYF. Full variable domain (rest looked up from reference TRBV7-2 and TRBJ2-5): GAGVSQSPSNKVTEKGKDVELRCDPISGHTALYWYRQSLGQGLEFLIYFQGNSAPDKSGLPSDRFSAERTGGSVSTLTIQRTQQEDSAVYLCASVWGAGETQYFGPGTRLLVL.

This clonotype has a handful of counts. CDR3: CASSLAPGTNYGYTF. CDR3 nucleotides: TGTGCCAGCAGCTTAGCCCCAGGGACTAACTATGGCTACACCTTC. V is TRBV7-2 and J is TRBJ1-2; D perhaps matches TRBD1 (5 bases). Germline V gives CDR1 SGHTA, CDR2 FQGNSA. Between the trimmed V and J ends, which lost 0 bases and 0 bases, there was a span of 8 bases. The CDR3 runs 15 residues. Filled out from reference TRBV7-2 and TRBJ1-2, the complete variable domain reads GAGVSQSPSNKVTEKGKDVELRCDPISGHTALYWYRQSLGQGLEFLIYFQGNSAPDKSGLPSDRFSAERTGGSVSTLTIQRTQQEDSAVYLCASSLAPGTNYGYTFGSGTRLTVV.

The chain carries TRBV4-2 and TRBJ2-7, with 8 bases identical to TRBD2. The CDR3 contains 16 residues. CDR1 is LGHNA and CDR2 is YNFKEQ in the germline V gene. J gave up 4 bases and V 0 bases, and 8 bases lay outside the gene matches. The CDR3 DNA reads as TGTGCCAGCAGCCAAGATCTGGGCGGGGGGACTTACGAGCAGTACTTC. This translates into CASSQDLGGGTYEQYF.

The chain couples TRBV7-9 to TRBJ2-7, with unresolved D. Germline V gives CDR1 SEHNR, CDR2 FQNEAQ (reference sequence). This CDR3 has 11 residues. The germline V and J ends were trimmed by 3 bases and 7 bases, with 7 bases remaining between them. The CDR3 protein is CASSFGPEQYF. DNA for the CDR3: TGTGCCAGCAGCTTCGGCCCGGAGCAGTACTTC.

This rearrangement joins TRBV5-1 to TRBJ2-1; 7 nucleotides align to TRBD2. The trim removed 3 bases at V and 8 bases at J, leaving 5 bases unmatched. CDR1 is SGHRS and CDR2 is YFSETQ in the germline V gene. The CDR3 is 13 residues long. The CDR3 spells CASSSTSFDEQFF. The CDR3 nucleotides are TGCGCCAGCAGCTCGACTAGCTTCGATGAGCAGTTCTTC.

This rearrangement joins TRBV20-1 to TRBJ2-3; TRBD2 aligns across 10 bases. CDR1 is DFQATT, CDR2 SNEGSKA, per germline (reference sequence). The ends lost 0 bases at V and 4 bases at J; junction bases unmatched: 4. This CDR3 spans 15 amino acids. The CDR3 sequence is CSARDRLAGADTQYF. The CDR3 coding sequence is TGCAGTGCTAGAGATCGGCTAGCGGGGGCAGATACGCAGTATTTT.

This clonotype was counted only a few times. The chain couples TRBV9 to TRBJ1-3; no firm D call. Germline loops: CDR1 SGDLS, CDR2 YYNGEE. This CDR3 is built from 14 residues. Between the trimmed V and J ends, which lost 0 bases and 0 bases, there was a span of 4 bases. The CDR3 DNA follows: TGTGCCAGCAGCGTAGATGACTCTGGAAACACCATATATTTT. Translated: CASSVDDSGNTIYF.

This clonotype showed up many times. The rearrangement joins TRBV29-1 to TRBJ1-5; D is perhaps TRBD1 (5 bases). CDR1 is SQVTM, CDR2 ANQGSEA, per germline. The CDR3 sequence is 15 residues long. Trimming removed 0 bases at V and 4 bases at J, with 13 bases between. The CDR3 nucleotides are TGCAGCGTTGAAGACGGGAGGGGAGGGAATCAGCCCCAGCATTTT. Protein: CSVEDGRGGNQPQHF. The complete variable domain, with remaining parts taken from reference TRBV29-1 and TRBJ1-5, reads SAVISQKPSRDICQRGTSLTIQCQVDSQVTMMFWYRQQPGQSLTLIATANQGSEATYESGFVIDKFPISRPNLTFSTLTVSNMSPEDSSIYLCSVEDGRGGNQPQHFGDGTRLSIL.

This clonotype turned up a few times. V gene TRBV5-5 combines with J gene TRBJ2-1; D is undetermined. There are 14 residues in the CDR3. Germline V gene data show CDR1 as SGHKS and CDR2 as YYEKEE (reference sequence). V gave up 1 base and J gave up 8 bases, with 13 bases separating them. CDR3 bases: TGTGCCAGCAGCTTGTACCCCTCCAGCGATGAGCAGTTCTTC. The encoded protein is CASSLYPSSDEQFF.

This clonotype was detected a few times. The chain joins TRBV20-1 to TRBJ1-1; D unresolved. The germline V gene encodes CDR1 DFQATT and CDR2 SNEGSKA (reference sequence). V dropped 3 bases and J dropped 1 base, with 12 bases sitting between them. The CDR3 is made up of 14 amino acids. The CDR3 DNA sequence: TGCAGTGCTAGCAAAGAAGGTGGGAACACTGAAGCTTTCTTT. This translates into CSASKEGGNTEAFF.

The gene calls are TRBV3-1 and TRBJ2-3; no clear D. The germline gives CDR1 LGHDT, CDR2 YNNKEL (reference sequence). This CDR3 spans 14 amino acids. The germline V and J ends were trimmed by 2 bases and 4 bases, with 10 bases remaining between them. This CDR3 reads CASSQRPKSDTQYF. CDR3 sequence (DNA): TGTGCCAGCAGCCAACGCCCAAAATCAGATACGCAGTATTTT.

The rearrangement links TRBV3-1 to TRBJ1-3, with a tentative D call TRBD1 (5 bases). The CDR3 sequence is 16 residues long. Germline-derived CDR1 and CDR2 are LGHDT and YNNKEL (reference sequence). The V and J ends lost 4 bases and 4 bases respectively, with 17 bases between them. The CDR3 bases are TGTGCCAGCAGCCTCGGGACCCTCGGGGAAGGAAACACCATATATTTT. Its translation: CASSLGTLGEGNTIYF.

This clonotype has ten or more counts. The chain uses TRBV5-1 and TRBJ1-2; D is unresolved. Trimming removed 0 bases from V and 8 bases from J, with 11 bases in between. The V gene's germline CDR1 is SGHRS and CDR2 YFSETQ. The CDR3 extends over 13 amino acids. DNA of the CDR3: TGCGCCAGCAGCTTGGCTCCGGGAAACGGCTACACCTTC. This sequence encodes CASSLAPGNGYTF.

This clonotype was recorded a few times. The rearrangement uses TRBV20-1 and TRBJ2-7, with TRBD2 identical over 8 bases. This CDR3 region has 16 residues. The V gene's germline CDR1 is DFQATT and CDR2 SNEGSKA (reference sequence). Germline trimming cut 1 base from V and 2 bases from J; bases unmatched to any gene: 10. CDR3 in amino acids: CSARAGRLARAYEQYF. The CDR3 nucleotides are TGCAGTGCTAGAGCAGGGAGACTAGCGAGAGCCTACGAGCAGTACTTC.

This clonotype was counted a few times. The chain couples TRBV12-3 or TRBV12-4 to TRBJ2-1, with TRBD2 identical over 8 bases. Losses at the gene ends were 4 bases for V and 6 bases for J; bases not matched to a gene: 5. This CDR3 comprises 14 residues. CDR3: CASSSPGLVNEQFF. In nucleotides, the CDR3 is TGTGCCAGCAGTTCCCCGGGACTAGTCAATGAGCAGTTCTTC.

This clonotype was seen a few times. The rearrangement joins TRBV12-3 or TRBV12-4 to TRBJ1-2; the D gene is possibly TRBD1 (5 bases). The V end was cut by 2 bases, the J end by 5 bases, with 9 bases between. The CDR3 length is 13 residues. CDR3: CASSLLGAYGYTF. In DNA, the CDR3 is TGTGCCAGCAGTTTACTAGGGGCTTATGGCTACACCTTC.

The V gene is TRBV6-6, the J gene TRBJ1-1; D not certain. Germline CDR1 is MNHNY and CDR2 is SVGAGI (reference sequence). This CDR3 contains 12 residues. The V end lost 7 bases, the J end lost 5 bases, and 11 bases lay between the germline ends. The CDR3 reads CASNSRPTEAFF. CDR3 in DNA: TGTGCCAGCAACAGCCGACCAACTGAAGCTTTCTTT.